This is a list of T cell receptor beta chains from one sample in a study of T cells in Graves' hyperthyroidism and ophthalmopathy. TCRdb passed the multiplex PCR reads through MiXCR, listing each CDR3 protein once. The sample has a few hundred thousand distinct CDR3 sequences; about 15% are singletons. Sequencing used blood. The receptor source for this set is a woman aged 25 to 39 with Graves' hyperthyroidism that later progressed to Graves' ophthalmopathy. Each CDR3 is given with its conserved first and last residue. The D gene is left open where the match is weak.

cdr3_aa	v_call	j_call	d_call
CASRRTSGSSYNEQFF	TRBV19	TRBJ2-1	TRBD2
CASSSRQTPEAFF	TRBV5-4	TRBJ1-1	.
CASSPFTGTRGEAEQFF	TRBV3-1	TRBJ2-1	TRBD2
CATSTGTAGELFF	TRBV24-1	TRBJ2-2	.
CASSPGLAGVMEQFF	TRBV7-9	TRBJ2-1	TRBD2
CASSIPQNTGELFF	TRBV19	TRBJ2-2	.
CASSLYGANEAFF	TRBV5-1	TRBJ1-1	.
CASSLDPTGVNEKLFF	TRBV7-2	TRBJ1-4	TRBD1
CASGTGVGAMRDEQYF	TRBV12-5	TRBJ2-7	.
CASSPPPGGRNTGELFF	TRBV18	TRBJ2-2	TRBD2
CASRQGATDTQYF	TRBV6-1	TRBJ2-3	TRBD1
CASSRTVVETQYF	TRBV19	TRBJ2-5	.
CRLGTGGLGNYGYTF	TRBV20-1	TRBJ1-2	TRBD1
CASSSSGDSATNEKLFF	TRBV25-1	TRBJ1-4	.
CASSLADPGQSPTDTQYF	TRBV12-3/TRBV12-4	TRBJ2-3	TRBD1
CSAEGRLAGSYEQYF	TRBV29-1	TRBJ2-7	.
CASSLSDGDQPQHF	TRBV28	TRBJ1-5	.